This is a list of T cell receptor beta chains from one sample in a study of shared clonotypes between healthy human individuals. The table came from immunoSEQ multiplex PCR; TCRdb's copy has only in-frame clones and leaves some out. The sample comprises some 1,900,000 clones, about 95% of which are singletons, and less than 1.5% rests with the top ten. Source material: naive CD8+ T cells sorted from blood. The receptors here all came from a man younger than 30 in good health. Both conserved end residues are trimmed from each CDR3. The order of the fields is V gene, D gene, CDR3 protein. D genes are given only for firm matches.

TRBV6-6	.	ASSYAISYEQY
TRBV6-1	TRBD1	ASRGTGEANQPQH
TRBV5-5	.	ASSLVQGRNSPLH
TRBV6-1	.	ASTSSYEQY
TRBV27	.	ASSFQGSNQPQH
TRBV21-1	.	ASSSKRPDSGNTIY
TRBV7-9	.	ASSSLLRTGELF
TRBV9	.	ASSVGGGGSGETQY
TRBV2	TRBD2	ARGTSGYNEQF
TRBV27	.	ASSSLPGLGNHGYT
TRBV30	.	AWSAGATYEQY
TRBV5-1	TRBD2	ASSLAGPGLADVGEQY
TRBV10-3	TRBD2	AISDPITSGSVYEQF
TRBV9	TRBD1	ASSSSRTGASYEQY
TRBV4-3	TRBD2	ASSQDNSGGYDEQF
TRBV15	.	ATSRATGTSEIAYNSPLH
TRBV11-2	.	ASSPTWGISGIFKETQY
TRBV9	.	ASSLGGGTEAF
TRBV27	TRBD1	ASSARGWIAKNIQY
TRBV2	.	ASSDGPKTLRNEQF
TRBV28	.	ASTAWTVMNTEAF
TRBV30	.	AWTQSSYNEQF
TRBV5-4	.	ASSLPGGSYEQY
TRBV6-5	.	ASSYASVDEQF
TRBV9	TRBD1	ASSVGGGAFNEQF
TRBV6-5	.	ASRRTSNTGELF
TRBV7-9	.	ASSRGTLNEQY
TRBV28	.	ASSPLFLDNAGSEKLF
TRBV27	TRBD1	ASSLSGTGAGYT
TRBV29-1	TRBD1	SVIMSGGQYTGELF
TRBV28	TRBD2	ASSYPARGSTDTQY
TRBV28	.	ASRPAVIGDTEAF
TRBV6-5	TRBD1	ASSYSTGAEAF
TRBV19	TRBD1	ASSARDSEGAF
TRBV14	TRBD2	ASSQAPGLAGADTQY
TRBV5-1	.	ASRGENYNEQF
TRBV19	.	ASSIVENTEAF
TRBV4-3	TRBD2	ASSQLLNLAGVFADTQY
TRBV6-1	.	ASSEAGGLGNQPQH
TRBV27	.	ASSLLAGASGEQY
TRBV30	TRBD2	AWSVGGGYEQY
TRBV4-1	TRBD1	ASSLGQGGQETQY
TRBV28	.	ASSPDKGGYT
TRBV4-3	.	ASSLDTGINEQY
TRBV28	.	ASCRRVGETQY
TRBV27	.	ASSLLETANTEAF
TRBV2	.	ASNEQGEPLIEQY
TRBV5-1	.	ASSLGQGGYEQY
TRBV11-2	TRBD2	ASSPWAGDSYEQY
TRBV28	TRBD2	ASSPLAGGLADTQY
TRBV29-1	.	SVEAGRASYEQY
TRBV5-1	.	ASSLVAYGELF
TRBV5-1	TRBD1	ASSLFSGQDSNEQF
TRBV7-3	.	ASSLAGPDTEAF
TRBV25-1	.	ASSELGTSNIQY
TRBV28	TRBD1	ASSLPPGQGPHTDTQY
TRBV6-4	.	ASISADNEQF
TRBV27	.	ASSLSRGGNSPLH
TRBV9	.	ASSVVQGNEQF